Following are 20 T cell receptor beta chains from one sample sequenced in a study of T cell repertoires in cytomegalovirus infection. MiXCR was run by TCRdb on the reads, yielding one entry per CDR3 protein. The data contain more than 150,000 distinct CDR3 sequences, about 20% of them singletons. Sequenced: PBMCs. Source of these receptors: a human donor in good health (CMV status not recorded). Some clones in this sample may be carry-over from other donors' samples.

The sample holds a few counts of this clonotype. The gene calls are TRBV6-1 and TRBJ2-1; D possibly corresponds to TRBD2 (6 bases). CDR1 MNHNS and CDR2 SASEGT come from the germline V gene. The length of the CDR3 is 14 residues. Trimming shortened V by 5 bases and J by 9 bases, and 17 bases separated the two germline ends. CDR3 protein: CASSRTSTSSEQFF. The CDR3 DNA sequence: TGTGCCAGCAGTCGCACCTCTACTAGCTCTGAGCAGTTCTTC.

V gene TRBV2 combines with J gene TRBJ1-3; D not resolved. The CDR3 runs to 14 residues. V gave up 4 bases and J gave up 2 bases, with 9 bases separating them. Germline V gene lookup returns CDR1 SNHLY and CDR2 FYNNEI. CDR3 sequence reads: CASSGSGTGNTIYF. DNA of the CDR3: TGTGCCAGCAGTGGGTCGGGAACTGGAAACACCATATATTTT.

This clonotype was counted ten times or more. The rearrangement joins TRBV7-6 to TRBJ2-1; D tentatively reads TRBD1 or TRBD2 (5 bases each). This CDR3 is built from 13 residues. V lost 1 base and J lost 9, with 10 bases in between. CDR1 is SGHVS and CDR2 is FNYEAQ in the germline V gene. In DNA form, the CDR3 reads TGTGCCAGCAGCTTAGACCTGGGGACTGAGCAGTTCTTC. This encodes CASSLDLGTEQFF.

This clonotype was observed at least ten times. The chain recombines TRBV3-1 with TRBJ1-1, with 7 nucleotides matching TRBD1. The CDR3 is 14 residues long. CDR1 and CDR2 (germline): LGHDT, YNNKEL (reference sequence). With V trimmed by 6 bases and J by 2 bases, 6 bases remained unmatched. Here the CDR3 DNA reads TGTGCCAGCAGTAGACAGGGTCCCAACACTGAAGCTTTCTTT. It specifies CASSRQGPNTEAFF.

This clonotype came up a few times. V is TRBV28 and J is TRBJ1-1; possible D gene TRBD1, 5 bases. Trimming cost V 3 bases and J 3 bases, with 17 bases left between them. The CDR3 totals 16 residues. Per germline, CDR1 MDHEN and CDR2 SYDVKM. CDR3 protein: CASSLGGLRMDTEAFF. The CDR3, as DNA: TGTGCCAGCAGTTTGGGGGGACTCCGAATGGACACTGAAGCTTTCTTT.

This rearrangement joins TRBV24-1 to TRBJ2-3; D ambiguous. With 7 bases removed from V and 4 bases from J, the gap between germline ends came to 17 bases. Germline-derived CDR1 and CDR2 are KGHDR and SFDVKD. The CDR3 sequence is 15 residues long. CDR3 in DNA: TGTGCCACCAGAAGAGTCTGGAGCCCCGCAGATACGCAGTATTTT. This sequence encodes CATRRVWSPADTQYF.

Remarks on this clonotype: One end of the junction fails to match germline, which may point to a read error. This chain connects TRBV15 to TRBJ2-1, with 10 bases that match TRBD2. The CDR3 loop spans 17 amino acids. Germline V gives CDR1 LNHNV, CDR2 YYDKDF (reference sequence). The CDR3 spells CSTSGASLAGGYNEQFF. The CDR3, as DNA: TGTTCCACGAGCGGGGCCTCTTTAGCGGGAGGCTACAATGAGCAGTTCTTC.

The chain recombines TRBV6-2 or TRBV6-3 with TRBJ1-6; 9 positions match TRBD1. Germline V lookup: CDR1 MNHEY, CDR2 SVGEGT. The CDR3 is 14 residues long. V shed 6 bases, J shed 7 bases, and the junction held 4 bases outside the gene matches. CDR3 bases: TGTGCCAGCAGCCACGGGACAGGGAATTCACCCCTCCACTTT. Translating gives CASSHGTGNSPLHF.

This chain connects TRBV12-5 to TRBJ2-5; D call uncertain. The CDR3 spans 14 residues. Per the germline V gene, CDR1 is LGHNT and CDR2 is FRNRAP. The V end was cut by 2 bases, the J end by 2 bases, with 9 bases between. CDR3 nucleotide sequence: TGTGCTAGTGGTTTGTGGGCAGGACAAGAGACCCAGTACTTC. Its translation: CASGLWAGQETQYF. Based on the CDR3 plus reference TRBV12-5 and TRBJ2-5, the full variable domain is DARVTQTPRHKVTEMGQEVTMRCQPILGHNTVFWYRQTMMQGLELLAYFRNRAPLDDSGMPKDRFSAEMPDATLATLKIQPSEPRDSAVYFCASGLWAGQETQYFGPGTRLLVL.

This clonotype was detected many times. The V call is TRBV12-5, the J call TRBJ1-2, with D maybe TRBD1 (6 bases). Looked up from germline, CDR1 is LGHNT and CDR2 is FRNRAP. Trimming took off 6 bases at V and 8 bases at J, with 19 bases between the two ends. This CDR3 has 14 residues. CDR3 amino acids: CASGLLSGGAGYTF. The CDR3 DNA reads as TGTGCTAGTGGCCTCCTCTCGGGGGGCGCCGGCTACACCTTC.

This clonotype has at least ten counts. The J gene is TRBJ1-1, the V gene TRBV3-1; D is unresolved. Germline V gene data show CDR1 as LGHDT and CDR2 as YNNKEL (reference sequence). V was shortened by 4 bases and J by 0 bases, with 12 bases between the two germline ends. The CDR3 is made up of 15 amino acids. The chain's CDR3 is CASSLGASLNTEAFF. CDR3 bases: TGTGCCAGCAGCCTAGGCGCCAGCTTGAACACTGAAGCTTTCTTT.

There are many counts of this clonotype. The chain joins TRBV7-2 to TRBJ2-5, with D tentatively TRBD1 (6 bases). Germline V gene lookup returns CDR1 SGHTA and CDR2 FQGNSA. V shed 1 base and J shed 5 bases, with 11 bases lying between them. CDR3 length: 14 residues. The DNA of the CDR3 is TGTGCCAGCAGCTTAGACAGGGTGGTGGAGACCCAGTACTTC. Its protein product is CASSLDRVVETQYF.

The J gene is TRBJ2-3, the V gene TRBV7-2, with D unresolved. Trimming removed 4 bases from V and 4 bases from J, with 9 bases in between. Germline V CDR1 and CDR2: SGHTA, FQGNSA. This CDR3 contains 13 residues. CDR3 coding DNA: TGTGCCAGCAGCTGGGCAGGCTCAGATACGCAGTATTTT. It specifies CASSWAGSDTQYF.

This clonotype was recorded many times. The V call is TRBV7-8, the J call TRBJ1-2, with a tentative D call TRBD1 (5 bases). Germline CDR1 reads SGHVS; CDR2 reads FQNEAQ. This CDR3 spans 15 amino acids. Trimming removed 5 bases at V and 6 bases at J, with 19 bases between. The CDR3 protein is CASSPRGGVGDGYTF. The CDR3 DNA reads TGTGCCAGCAGCCCTCGTGGAGGGGTTGGGGATGGCTACACCTTC.

With regard to this clonotype: A much more abundant neighbour one base away suggests this may be a read error. The V gene is TRBV7-2, the J gene TRBJ2-7; a possible D gene is TRBD1 (6 bases). Germline V gene data show CDR1 as SGHTA and CDR2 as FQGNSA. The CDR3 has 15 residues. CDR3 region: CASSAKGPQGLEQHF. The CDR3 nucleotides are TGTGCCAGCAGCGCAAAAGGTCCGCAGGGGTTAGAGCAGCACTTC.

This clonotype was seen a few times. The V call is TRBV7-9, the J call TRBJ2-7; 11 nucleotides match TRBD2. The V gene's germline CDR1 is SEHNR and CDR2 FQNEAQ (reference sequence). The CDR3 has 17 residues. The trim removed 6 bases at V and 3 bases at J, leaving 13 bases unmatched. CDR3: CASSHSGGVVPDYEQYF. In DNA form, the CDR3 reads TGTGCCAGCAGTCATAGCGGGGGGGTTGTCCCGGACTACGAGCAGTACTTC. The whole variable domain, filled in from reference TRBV7-9 and TRBJ2-7, reads DTGVSQNPRHKITKRGQNVTFRCDPISEHNRLYWYRQTLGQGPEFLTYFQNEAQLEKSRLLSDRFSAERPKGSFSTLEIQRTEQGDSAMYLCASSHSGGVVPDYEQYFGPGTRLTVT.

The chain combines TRBV29-1 with TRBJ2-1; D possibly uses TRBD1 or TRBD2 (5 bases each). Trimming shortened V by 4 bases and J by 8 bases, and 12 bases separated the two germline ends. The CDR3 runs to 12 residues. From germline, CDR1 is SQVTM and CDR2 ANQGSEA. CDR3 nucleotide sequence: TGCAGCGTTGGGGCAGGGAGTTATGAGCAGTTCTTC. Translation: CSVGAGSYEQFF.

The V and J genes are TRBV20-1 and TRBJ2-5; D is unclear. CDR1 DFQATT and CDR2 SNEGSKA come from the germline V gene (reference sequence). V lost 3 bases, J lost 0 bases, and 5 bases lay in between. The CDR3 length is 12 residues. In DNA form, the CDR3 reads TGCAGTGCTAGGGGGTACCAAGAGACCCAGTACTTC. Protein product: CSARGYQETQYF.

This chain connects TRBV6-2 or TRBV6-3 to TRBJ2-2; D gene ambiguous. Between the trimmed V and J ends, which lost 0 bases and 4 bases, there was a span of 6 bases. CDR1 and CDR2 from the germline V gene are MNHEY and SVGEGT. The CDR3 contains 14 residues. CDR3 sequence (DNA): TGTGCCAGCAGTTACTCAGAGTCCACCGGGGAGCTGTTTTTT. Translated, it gives CASSYSESTGELFF.

A few counts support this clonotype. The rearrangement joins TRBV19 to TRBJ2-3; tentatively, D is TRBD1 (6 bases). Per the germline V gene, CDR1 is LNHDA and CDR2 is SQIVND (reference sequence). This CDR3 region has 16 residues. Trimming cost V 6 bases and J 1 base, with 17 bases left between them. As DNA, the CDR3 is TGTGCCAGTAGAACAACAGGGTCCCCTGGCACAGATACGCAGTATTTT. It specifies CASRTTGSPGTDTQYF.